This T cell receptor beta chain appears in the sequencing data of a study of T cell responses to AZD1222 COVID-19 vaccine. Generated by immunoSEQ multiplex PCR, the TCRdb table keeps only in-frame clones and is missing some. This sample yields about 60,000 clones, of which over 75% are seen a single time; about 19% belongs to the top ten. Study-wide results and caveats: Just five to seven people given AZD1222 tested seropositive at baseline. No day 14 peak samples; only post-peak repertoires were characterized.

This clone was counted only a few times. What it binds is unknown. Germline-derived CDR1 and CDR2 are MNHEY and SMNVEV (reference sequence). Unmatched junction bases numbered 8, after V lost 0 bases and J lost 6 bases. The CDR3 is made up of 15 amino acids. This TCR was recovered from an adult in good health. V and J are TRBV27 and TRBJ2-7, with TRBD1 matching over 7 bases. The sample here was peripheral blood, taken on day 0 of AZD1222 vaccination. This CDR3 reads CASSLSKRQGIEQYF. Here the CDR3 DNA reads TGTGCCAGCAGTTTATCGAAAAGACAGGGAATCGAGCAGTACTTC.